This T cell receptor (beta chain) was identified in a study of CD8 T cells in Susac syndrome (dated 2019 in TCRdb). Some background on the complete study: The study used repertoire sequencing to test whether antigen drove CD8+ T cell activation and differentiation in Susac syndrome. Clonality of the CD8+ T cell repertoire was compared between around eleven healthy donors, about 14 Susac syndrome patients and roughly 16 multiple sclerosis patients.

Peripheral blood CD8+ and CD4+ T cells from healthy donors, Susac syndrome patients and multiple sclerosis patients were profiled using high-throughput TCR beta sequencing. Multiple sclerosis controls were treatment-naive patients with stable or active relapsing-remitting disease fulfilling revised McDonald criteria. Bulk CD8+ and CD4+ T cells were purified magnetically by negative isolation, whereas CD8+ TEMRA cells were enriched by FACS. Blood was drawn into EDTA tubes, processed within 24 hours, and PBMCs were isolated by density gradient centrifugation. PBMCs destined for TCR sequencing were cryopreserved in liquid nitrogen and later thawed in a 37 °C water bath. A purity of at least 90% was achieved for sorted or isolated CD4+, CD8+ and CD8+ TEMRA cells. Points on this clonotype: Its antigen specificity is not known. No base qualities exist here, and no much larger clone lies one base off it.

RNA was extracted with the RNeasy kit and roughly 0.45 to 1 ug was reverse transcribed using random hexamers. The immunoSEQ multiplex PCR assay, which covers 54 Vbeta and 13 Jbeta segments, was used to amplify TCR beta CDR3 regions. Bias from PCR amplification was corrected by using a synthetic template baseline for primer optimization and for computational correction. As for the authors' bioinformatics: Reads were annotated to V, D and J genes according to IMGT and were analyzed with immunoSEQ Analyzer, with only productive sequences retained. Clonality was calculated as one minus the Shannon entropy normalized by log2 of the number of productive unique sequences. For each patient and control, public and private clones were evaluated among the 100 most prevalent clones. Clones were defined as Susac-specific if absent from the healthy and MS cohorts, from over a thousand published viral clones and from other ImmuneACCESS disease sequences. TCRdb reprocessed the public reads (quality trimming at Q25 with fastp, clone calling with MiXCR) and kept in-frame beta chains. Each CDR3 protein appears once, grouped with its most common genes and DNA. TCRdb, rather than the study authors, made the V and J calls. The sample table shows 40,000 to 55,000 distinct CDR3 sequences, and around 93% are seen once. Clones ranked in the top ten supply 0.5% to 0.6% of the sample.

The paper as a whole reports these results and caveats: The study acknowledged that relatively few individuals were included in the TCR sequencing and HLA analysis.

The germline V and J ends show losses of 0 bases and 0 bases respectively, and no gene match explains 4 bases of the junction. Via the germline V gene, CDR1 is SGDLS and CDR2 YYNGEE. The CDR3 contains 16 residues, cysteine and phenylalanine counted. The entry retains the CDR3 DNA only, 48 bases that are in frame from base 1. The sequence joins TRBV9 to TRBJ2-3; 7 central bases correspond to TRBD2. The specimen was CD8+ T cells from PBMCs. The source of this sequence is a human donor with multiple sclerosis. The DNA reads TGTGCCAGCAGCGTAGGTGCGCGGGGGAGCACAGATACGCAGTATTTT. Translated, it reads CASSVGARGSTDTQYF.